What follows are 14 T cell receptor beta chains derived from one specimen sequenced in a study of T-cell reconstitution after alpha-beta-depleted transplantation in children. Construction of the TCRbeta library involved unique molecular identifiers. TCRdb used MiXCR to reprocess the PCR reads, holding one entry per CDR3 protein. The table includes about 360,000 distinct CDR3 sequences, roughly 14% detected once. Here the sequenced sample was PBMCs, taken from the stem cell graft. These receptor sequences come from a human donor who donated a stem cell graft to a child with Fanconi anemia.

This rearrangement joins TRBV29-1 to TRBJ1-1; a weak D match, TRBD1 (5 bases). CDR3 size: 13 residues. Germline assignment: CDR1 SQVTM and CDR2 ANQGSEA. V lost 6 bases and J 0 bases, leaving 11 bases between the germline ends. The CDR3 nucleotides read TGCAGCGTCGGCGGGACTTTGAACACTGAAGCTTTCTTT. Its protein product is CSVGGTLNTEAFF.

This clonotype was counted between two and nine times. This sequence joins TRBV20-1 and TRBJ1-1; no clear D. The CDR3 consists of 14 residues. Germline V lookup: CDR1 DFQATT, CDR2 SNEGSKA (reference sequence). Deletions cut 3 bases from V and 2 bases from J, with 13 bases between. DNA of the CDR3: TGCAGTGCTAGTGGTCCTGCTAGAAACACTGAAGCTTTCTTT. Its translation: CSASGPARNTEAFF.

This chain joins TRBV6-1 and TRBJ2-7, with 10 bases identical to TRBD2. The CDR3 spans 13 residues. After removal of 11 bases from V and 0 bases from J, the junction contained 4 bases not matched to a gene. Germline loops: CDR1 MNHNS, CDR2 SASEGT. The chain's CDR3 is CAGSGGPSYEQYV. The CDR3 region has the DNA TGTGCCGGTAGCGGGGGGCCCTCCTACGAGCAGTACGTC.

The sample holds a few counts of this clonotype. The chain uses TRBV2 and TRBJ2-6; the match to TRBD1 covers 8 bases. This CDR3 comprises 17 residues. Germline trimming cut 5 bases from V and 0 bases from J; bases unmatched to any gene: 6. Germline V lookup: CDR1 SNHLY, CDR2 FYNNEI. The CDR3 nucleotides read TGTGCCAGCAGTACGGGACAGGCACGCTCTGGGGCCAACGTCCTGACTTTC. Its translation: CASSTGQARSGANVLTF.

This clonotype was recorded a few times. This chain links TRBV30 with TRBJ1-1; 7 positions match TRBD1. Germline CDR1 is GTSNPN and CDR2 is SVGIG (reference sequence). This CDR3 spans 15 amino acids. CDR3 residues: CASTGTVAKNTEAFF. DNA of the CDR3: TGTGCTTCCACCGGGACAGTAGCAAAGAACACTGAAGCTTTCTTT.

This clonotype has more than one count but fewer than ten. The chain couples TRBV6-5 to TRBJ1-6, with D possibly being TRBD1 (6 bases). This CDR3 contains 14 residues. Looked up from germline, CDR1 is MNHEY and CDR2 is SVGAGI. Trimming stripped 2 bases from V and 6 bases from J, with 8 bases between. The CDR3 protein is CASSYQDSNSPLHF. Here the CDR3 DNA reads TGTGCCAGCAGTTACCAGGACAGTAATTCACCCCTCCACTTT.

As DNA, the CDR3 is TGTGCCATCGGGACAGCGGGGAATTCACCCCTCCACTTT. As protein: CAIGTAGNSPLHF. The chain employs TRBV10-3 and TRBJ1-6; 7 bases agree with TRBD1. The V segment lost 8 bases and the J segment 7 bases; nucleotides outside the gene matches: 5. The CDR3 totals 13 residues. In germline, CDR1 is ENHRY, CDR2 SYGVKD.

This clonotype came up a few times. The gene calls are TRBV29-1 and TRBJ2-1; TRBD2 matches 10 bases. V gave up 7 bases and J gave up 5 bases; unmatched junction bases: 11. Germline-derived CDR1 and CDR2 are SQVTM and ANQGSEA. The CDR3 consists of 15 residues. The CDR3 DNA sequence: TGCAGCGCCCAAACTCCGGGACTAGCGAACAATGAGCAGTTCTTC. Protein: CSAQTPGLANNEQFF.

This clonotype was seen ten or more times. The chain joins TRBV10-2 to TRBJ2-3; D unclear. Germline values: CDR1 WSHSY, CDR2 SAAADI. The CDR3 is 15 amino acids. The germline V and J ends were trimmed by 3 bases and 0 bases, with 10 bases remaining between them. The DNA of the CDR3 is TGCGCCAGCAGTGAAGTGGCAGTGAGCACAGATACGCAGTATTTT. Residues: CASSEVAVSTDTQYF.

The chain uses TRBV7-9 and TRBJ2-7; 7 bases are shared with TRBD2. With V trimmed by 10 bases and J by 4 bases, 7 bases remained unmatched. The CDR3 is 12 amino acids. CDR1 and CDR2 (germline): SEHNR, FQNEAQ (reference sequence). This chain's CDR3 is CATLGEGYEQYF. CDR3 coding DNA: TGTGCCACCCTTGGGGAGGGATACGAGCAGTACTTC.

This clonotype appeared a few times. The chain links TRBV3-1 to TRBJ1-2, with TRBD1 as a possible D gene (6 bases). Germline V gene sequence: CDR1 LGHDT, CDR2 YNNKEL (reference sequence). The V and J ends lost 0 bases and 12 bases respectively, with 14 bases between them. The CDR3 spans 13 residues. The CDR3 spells CASSQDPQRGNTF. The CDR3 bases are TGTGCCAGCAGCCAAGATCCGCAAAGGGGGAACACCTTC.

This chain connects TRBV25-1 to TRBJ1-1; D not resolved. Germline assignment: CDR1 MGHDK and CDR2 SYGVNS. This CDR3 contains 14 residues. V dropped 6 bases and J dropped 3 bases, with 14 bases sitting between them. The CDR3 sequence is CASSAPWGDTEAFF. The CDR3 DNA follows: TGTGCCAGCAGCGCTCCTTGGGGTGACACTGAAGCTTTCTTT.

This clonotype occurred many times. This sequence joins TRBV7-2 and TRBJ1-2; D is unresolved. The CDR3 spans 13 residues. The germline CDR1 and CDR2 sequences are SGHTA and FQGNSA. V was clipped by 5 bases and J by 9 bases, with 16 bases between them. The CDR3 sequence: CASSPEGGIRYTF. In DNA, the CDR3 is TGTGCCAGCAGCCCAGAAGGCGGGATCCGCTACACCTTC.

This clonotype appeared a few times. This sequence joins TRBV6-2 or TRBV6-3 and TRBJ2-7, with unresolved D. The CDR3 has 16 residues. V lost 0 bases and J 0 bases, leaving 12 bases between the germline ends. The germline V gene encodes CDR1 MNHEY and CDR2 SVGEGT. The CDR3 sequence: CASSYSIGISSYEQYF. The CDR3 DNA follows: TGTGCCAGCAGTTACTCGATTGGGATTTCCTCCTACGAGCAGTACTTC.